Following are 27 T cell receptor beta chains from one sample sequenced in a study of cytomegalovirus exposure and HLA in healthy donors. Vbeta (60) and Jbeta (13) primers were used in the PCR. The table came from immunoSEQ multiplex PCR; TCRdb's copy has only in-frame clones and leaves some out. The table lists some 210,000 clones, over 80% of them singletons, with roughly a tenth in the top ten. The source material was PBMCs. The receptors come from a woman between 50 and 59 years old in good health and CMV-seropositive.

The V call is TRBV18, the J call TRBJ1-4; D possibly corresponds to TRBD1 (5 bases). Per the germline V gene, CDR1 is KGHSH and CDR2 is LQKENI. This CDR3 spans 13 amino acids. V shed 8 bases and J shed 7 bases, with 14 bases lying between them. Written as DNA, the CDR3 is TGTGCCAGCGGCAACGGTGGGGCTGAAAAACTGTTTTTT. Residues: CASGNGGAEKLFF.

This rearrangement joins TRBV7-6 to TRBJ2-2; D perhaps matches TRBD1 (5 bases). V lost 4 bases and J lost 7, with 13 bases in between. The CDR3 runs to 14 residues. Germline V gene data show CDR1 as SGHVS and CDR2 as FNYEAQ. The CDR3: CASSSLQGFGELFF. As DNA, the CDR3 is TGTGCCAGCAGCTCATTGCAGGGATTCGGGGAGCTGTTTTTT.

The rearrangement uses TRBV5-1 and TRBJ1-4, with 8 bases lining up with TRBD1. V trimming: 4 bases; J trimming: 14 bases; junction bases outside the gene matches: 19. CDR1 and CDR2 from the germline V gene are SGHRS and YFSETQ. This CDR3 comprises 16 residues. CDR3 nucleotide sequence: TGCGCCAGCAGCGCCTCCCCGGACAGGGCGGAAAGGGGGCTGTTTTTT. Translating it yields CASSASPDRAERGLFF. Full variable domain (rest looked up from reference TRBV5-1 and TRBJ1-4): KAGVTQTPRYLIKTRGQQVTLSCSPISGHRSVSWYQQTPGQGLQFLFEYFSETQRNKGNFPGRFSGRQFSNSRSEMNVSTLELGDSALYLCASSASPDRAERGLFFGSGTQLSVL.

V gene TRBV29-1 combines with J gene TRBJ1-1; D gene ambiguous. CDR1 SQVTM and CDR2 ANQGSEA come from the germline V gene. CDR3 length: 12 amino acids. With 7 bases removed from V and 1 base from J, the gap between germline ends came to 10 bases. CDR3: CSALLGNTEAFF. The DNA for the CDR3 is TGCAGCGCTCTGCTAGGGAACACTGAAGCTTTCTTT.

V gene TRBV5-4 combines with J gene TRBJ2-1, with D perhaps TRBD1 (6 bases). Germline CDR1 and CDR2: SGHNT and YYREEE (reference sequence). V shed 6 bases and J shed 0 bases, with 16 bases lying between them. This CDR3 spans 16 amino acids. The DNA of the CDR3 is TGTGCCAGCACCTCTGGGGGACAAAGCTCCTACAATGAGCAGTTCTTC. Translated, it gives CASTSGGQSSYNEQFF.

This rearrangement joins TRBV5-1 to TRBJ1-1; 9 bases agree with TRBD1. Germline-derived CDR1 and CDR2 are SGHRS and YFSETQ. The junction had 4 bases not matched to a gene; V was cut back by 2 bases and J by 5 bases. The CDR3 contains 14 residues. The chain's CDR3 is CASSLDRGGTEAFF. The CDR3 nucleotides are TGCGCCAGCAGCTTAGACAGGGGGGGGACTGAAGCTTTCTTT.

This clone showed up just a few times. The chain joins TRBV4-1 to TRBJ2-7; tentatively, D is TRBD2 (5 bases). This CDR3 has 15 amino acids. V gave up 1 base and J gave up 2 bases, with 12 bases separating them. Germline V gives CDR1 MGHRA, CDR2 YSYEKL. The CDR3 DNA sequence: TGCGCCAGCAGCCAAGCCAGGACTGGCCCCTACGAGCAGTACTTC. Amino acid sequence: CASSQARTGPYEQYF.

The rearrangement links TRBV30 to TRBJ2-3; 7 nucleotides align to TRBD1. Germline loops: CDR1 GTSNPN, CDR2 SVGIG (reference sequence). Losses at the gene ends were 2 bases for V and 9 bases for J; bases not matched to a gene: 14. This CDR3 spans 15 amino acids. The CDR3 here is CAWSTGAPHRGTQYF. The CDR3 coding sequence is TGTGCCTGGAGTACAGGGGCCCCCCACAGAGGGACGCAGTATTTT.

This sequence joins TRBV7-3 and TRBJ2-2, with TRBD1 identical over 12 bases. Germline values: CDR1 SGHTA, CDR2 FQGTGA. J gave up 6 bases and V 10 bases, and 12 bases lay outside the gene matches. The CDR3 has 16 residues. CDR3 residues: CATGTGGDSKAGELFF. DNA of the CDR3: TGTGCCACCGGGACAGGGGGCGATTCTAAGGCCGGGGAGCTGTTTTTT.

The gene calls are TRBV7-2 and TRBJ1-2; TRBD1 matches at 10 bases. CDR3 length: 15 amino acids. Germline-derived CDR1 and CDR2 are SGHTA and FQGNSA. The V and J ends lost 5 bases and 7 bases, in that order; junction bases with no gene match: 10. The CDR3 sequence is CASSATDRGGAGYTF. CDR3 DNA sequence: TGTGCCAGCAGCGCGACGGACAGGGGGGGGGCTGGCTACACCTTC. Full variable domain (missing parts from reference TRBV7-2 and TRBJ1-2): GAGVSQSPSNKVTEKGKDVELRCDPISGHTALYWYRQSLGQGLEFLIYFQGNSAPDKSGLPSDRFSAERTGGSVSTLTIQRTQQEDSAVYLCASSATDRGGAGYTFGSGTRLTVV.

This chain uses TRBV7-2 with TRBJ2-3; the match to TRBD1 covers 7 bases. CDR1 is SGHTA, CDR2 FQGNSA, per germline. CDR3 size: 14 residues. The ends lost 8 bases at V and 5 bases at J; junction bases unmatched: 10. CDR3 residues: CASYPQGLGDTQYF. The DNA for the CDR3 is TGTGCCAGCTACCCACAGGGGCTTGGAGATACGCAGTATTTT.

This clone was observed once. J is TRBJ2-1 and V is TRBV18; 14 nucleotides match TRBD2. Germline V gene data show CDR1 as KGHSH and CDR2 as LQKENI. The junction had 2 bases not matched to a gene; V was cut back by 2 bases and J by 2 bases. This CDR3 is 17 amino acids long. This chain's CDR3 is CASSPRTSGGTYNEQFF. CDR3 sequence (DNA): TGTGCCAGCTCACCAAGGACTAGCGGGGGGACCTACAATGAGCAGTTCTTC.

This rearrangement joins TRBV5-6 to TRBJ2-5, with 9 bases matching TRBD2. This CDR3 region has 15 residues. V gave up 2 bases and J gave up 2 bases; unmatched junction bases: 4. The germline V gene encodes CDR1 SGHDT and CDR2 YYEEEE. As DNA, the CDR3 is TGTGCCAGCAGCTTCGGCGGGGGGGAACAAGAGACCCAGTACTTC. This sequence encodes CASSFGGGEQETQYF.

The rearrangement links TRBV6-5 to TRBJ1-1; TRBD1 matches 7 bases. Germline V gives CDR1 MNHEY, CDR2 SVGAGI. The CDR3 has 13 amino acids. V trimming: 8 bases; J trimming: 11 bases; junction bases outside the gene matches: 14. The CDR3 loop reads CASRPGQADAAFF. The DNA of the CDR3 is TGTGCCAGCCGGCCTGGACAGGCGGACGCGGCTTTCTTT.

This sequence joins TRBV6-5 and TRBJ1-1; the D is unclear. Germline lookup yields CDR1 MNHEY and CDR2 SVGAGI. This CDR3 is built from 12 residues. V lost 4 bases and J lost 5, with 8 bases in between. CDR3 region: CASSSGSTEAFF. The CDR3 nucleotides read TGTGCCAGCAGTTCTGGTAGTACTGAAGCTTTCTTT.

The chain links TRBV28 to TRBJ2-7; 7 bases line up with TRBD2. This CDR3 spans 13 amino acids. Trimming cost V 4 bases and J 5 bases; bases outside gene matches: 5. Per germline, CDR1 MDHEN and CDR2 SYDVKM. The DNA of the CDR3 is TGTGCCAGCAGTTACGACAGCGGGAACGAGCAGTACTTC. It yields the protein CASSYDSGNEQYF.

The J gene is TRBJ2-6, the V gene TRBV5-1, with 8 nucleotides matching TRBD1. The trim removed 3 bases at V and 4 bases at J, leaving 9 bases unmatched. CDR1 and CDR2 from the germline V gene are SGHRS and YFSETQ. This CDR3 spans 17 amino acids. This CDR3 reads CASSSRPGGAGANVLTF. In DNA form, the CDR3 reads TGCGCCAGCAGCTCAAGACCAGGGGGCGCGGGGGCCAACGTCCTGACTTTC. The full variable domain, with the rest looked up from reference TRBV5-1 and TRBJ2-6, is KAGVTQTPRYLIKTRGQQVTLSCSPISGHRSVSWYQQTPGQGLQFLFEYFSETQRNKGNFPGRFSGRQFSNSRSEMNVSTLELGDSALYLCASSSRPGGAGANVLTFGAGSRLTVL.

CDR3 residues: CASSPRTDTQYF. As DNA, the CDR3 is TGTGCCAGCAGTCCCCGGACTGATACGCAGTATTTT. V gene TRBV6-5 combines with J gene TRBJ2-3; D perhaps matches TRBD2 (5 bases). The CDR3 loop spans 12 amino acids. Trimming shortened V by 5 bases and J by 6 bases, and 9 bases separated the two germline ends. CDR1 is MNHEY, CDR2 SVGAGI, per germline.

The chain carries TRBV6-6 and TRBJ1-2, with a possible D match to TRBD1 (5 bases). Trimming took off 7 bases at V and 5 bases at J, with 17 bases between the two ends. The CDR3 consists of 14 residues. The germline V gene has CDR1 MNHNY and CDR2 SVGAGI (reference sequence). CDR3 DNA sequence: TGTGCCAGCACCGAGGTTGGACACCTTTATGGCTACACCTTC. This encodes CASTEVGHLYGYTF.

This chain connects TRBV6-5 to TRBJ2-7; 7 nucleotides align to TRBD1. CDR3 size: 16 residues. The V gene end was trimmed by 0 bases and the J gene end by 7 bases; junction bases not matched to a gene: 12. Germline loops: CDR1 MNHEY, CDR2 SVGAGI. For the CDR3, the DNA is TGTGCCAGCAGTTACTCGTCAGGGGGAGACCTTAGAGAGCAGTACTTC. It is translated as CASSYSSGGDLREQYF.

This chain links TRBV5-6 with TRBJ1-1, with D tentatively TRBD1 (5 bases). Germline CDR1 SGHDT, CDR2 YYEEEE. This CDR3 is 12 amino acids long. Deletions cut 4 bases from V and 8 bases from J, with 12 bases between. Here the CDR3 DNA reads TGTGCCAGCAGCCCGGGGGGGAGGGAAGCTTTCTTT. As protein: CASSPGGREAFF.

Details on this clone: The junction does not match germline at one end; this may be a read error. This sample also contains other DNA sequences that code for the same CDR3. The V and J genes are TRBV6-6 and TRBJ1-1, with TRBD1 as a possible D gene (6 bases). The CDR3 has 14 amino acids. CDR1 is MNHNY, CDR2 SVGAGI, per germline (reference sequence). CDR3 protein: CASQTGSRITEAFF. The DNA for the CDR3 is TGTGCCAGTCAAACAGGGTCGCGGATCACTGAAGCTTTCTTC.

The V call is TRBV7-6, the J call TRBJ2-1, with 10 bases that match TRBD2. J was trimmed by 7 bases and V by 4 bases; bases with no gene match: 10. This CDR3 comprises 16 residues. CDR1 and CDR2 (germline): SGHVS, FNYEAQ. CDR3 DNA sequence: TGTGCCAGCAGCTCGGCTAGCGGGGGAACCCGTAATGAGCAGTTCTTC. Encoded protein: CASSSASGGTRNEQFF.

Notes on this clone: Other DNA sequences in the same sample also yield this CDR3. Written as DNA, the CDR3 is TGTGCCTGGAGTGTACAGGTCCAAGAGACCCAGTACTTC. It translates to CAWSVQVQETQYF. The chain joins TRBV30 to TRBJ2-5; possibly TRBD1 for D (5 bases). CDR1 is GTSNPN and CDR2 is SVGIG in the germline V gene (reference sequence). Deletions cut 0 bases from V and 1 base from J, with 6 bases between. The CDR3 is 13 residues long.

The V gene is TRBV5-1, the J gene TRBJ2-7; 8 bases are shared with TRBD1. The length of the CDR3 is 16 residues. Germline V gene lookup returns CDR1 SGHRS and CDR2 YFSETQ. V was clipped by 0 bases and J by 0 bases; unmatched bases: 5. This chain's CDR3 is CASSLGTGGGSYEQYF. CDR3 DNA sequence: TGCGCCAGCAGCTTGGGCACAGGGGGAGGCTCCTACGAGCAGTACTTC.

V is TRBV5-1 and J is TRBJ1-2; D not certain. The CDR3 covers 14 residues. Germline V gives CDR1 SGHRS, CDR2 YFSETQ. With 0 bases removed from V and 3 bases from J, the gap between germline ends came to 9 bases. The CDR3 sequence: CASSLGQLDYGYTF. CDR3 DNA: TGCGCCAGCAGCTTGGGCCAACTCGACTATGGCTACACCTTC. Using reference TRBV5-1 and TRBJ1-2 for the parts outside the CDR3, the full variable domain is KAGVTQTPRYLIKTRGQQVTLSCSPISGHRSVSWYQQTPGQGLQFLFEYFSETQRNKGNFPGRFSGRQFSNSRSEMNVSTLELGDSALYLCASSLGQLDYGYTFGSGTRLTVV.

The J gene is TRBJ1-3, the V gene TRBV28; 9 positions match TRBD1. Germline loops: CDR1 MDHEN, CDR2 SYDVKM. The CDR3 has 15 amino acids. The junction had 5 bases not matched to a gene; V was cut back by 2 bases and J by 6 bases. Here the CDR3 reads CASSLAGQGVNTIYF. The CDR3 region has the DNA TGTGCCAGCAGTTTAGCGGGACAGGGTGTAAACACCATATATTTT.